This T cell receptor beta chain was identified during a study of blood T cell repertoires in COVID-19. Overall study: COVID-19 samples collected from the United States, Italy and Spain covered acute and convalescent phases. The analysed material was cDNA or gDNA that came from T cells, B-cell-depleted T cells, or PBMCs.

Under the authors' procedure: The assay estimated nucleated cells by amplifying reference gene primers. Here immunoSEQ multiplex PCR was the method, and the copy in TCRdb shows in-frame clones only, minus some. V, J and clone size are those of that table, while D and trimming were read from the DNA. The table lists nearly 350,000 clones, roughly 90% of them singletons. The CDR3 has 17 amino acids. Germline CDR1 PRHDT, CDR2 FYEKMQ (reference sequence). V lost 5 bases to trimming and J lost 0 bases, with 19 bases between them. Which cohort a participant joined came from the clinical history participants gave.

V and J are TRBV13 and TRBJ1-1; D is perhaps TRBD1 (5 bases). The clonotype originates from a woman in her thirties who had recovered from COVID-19. Material for sequencing was PBMCs or T cells enriched from blood (not recorded which). CDR3 sequence (DNA): TGTGCCAGCAGCGATTTGGCCCTCAGGGTAATGAACACTGAAGCTTTCTTT. It yields the protein CASSDLALRVMNTEAFF.